These 30 T cell receptor beta chains were all obtained from the same sample, sequenced in a study of shared clonotypes between healthy human individuals. Clones were sequenced by immunoSEQ multiplex PCR, and TCRdb holds only the in-frame ones, with some missing. Here the sample spans about 2.3 million clones, 90% to 95% being singletons. The specimen was naive CD4+ T cells from PBMCs. Subset specified: CD45RA+ positively selected. The receptors here all came from a man aged 18 to 30 in good health. Some clones in this sample may be carry-over from other donors' samples.

The chain employs TRBV7-9 and TRBJ2-7, with D uncertain. The CDR3 has 13 amino acids. Germline V gene lookup returns CDR1 SEHNR and CDR2 FQNEAQ (reference sequence). Trimming left V 5 bases short and J 7 bases short, with 15 bases between. This CDR3 is CASSKSEWAEQYF. DNA of the CDR3: TGTGCCAGCAGCAAGTCCGAGTGGGCTGAGCAGTACTTC.

This rearrangement joins TRBV5-1 to TRBJ2-2, with 9 bases matching TRBD1. CDR1 and CDR2 from the germline V gene are SGHRS and YFSETQ. V lost 0 bases and J lost 4; bases outside the gene matches: 4. There are 16 residues in the CDR3. CDR3 sequence reads: CASSLAGTGFTGELFF. CDR3 nucleotide sequence: TGCGCCAGCAGCTTGGCGGGGACAGGGTTCACCGGGGAGCTGTTTTTT.

The genes are TRBV5-1 and TRBJ2-1; no firm D call. The V gene lost 0 bases and the J gene lost 6 bases, with 7 bases spanning the gap. Germline V CDR1 and CDR2: SGHRS, YFSETQ. The CDR3 is made up of 13 amino acids. CDR3 region: CASSLDSANEQFF. The CDR3 nucleotides are TGCGCCAGCAGCTTGGACTCTGCCAATGAGCAGTTCTTC.

The V call is TRBV28, the J call TRBJ1-4; 8 bases are a match to TRBD1. Trimming at V came to 4 bases and at J to 8 bases, leaving 6 bases not matched to a gene. This CDR3 spans 14 amino acids. Germline CDR1 and CDR2: MDHEN and SYDVKM. The CDR3 is CASSSGQGWEKLFF. In DNA, the CDR3 is TGTGCCAGCAGTTCAGGACAGGGTTGGGAAAAACTGTTTTTT.

J is TRBJ2-6 and V is TRBV4-1, with D possibly TRBD1 on 5 matching bases. Trimming took off 1 base at V and 0 bases at J, with 16 bases between the two ends. The CDR3 length is 19 residues. Germline V gene data show CDR1 as MGHRA and CDR2 as YSYEKL. The CDR3 spells CASSQAETEIFSGANVLTF. DNA for the CDR3: TGCGCCAGCAGCCAAGCGGAGACAGAAATCTTCTCTGGGGCCAACGTCCTGACTTTC.

V usage is TRBV10-2 and J usage is TRBJ2-5, with TRBD2 matching 8 bases. V shed 10 bases, J shed 2 bases, and the junction held 15 bases outside the gene matches. Germline-derived CDR1 and CDR2 are WSHSY and SAAADI. CDR3 size: 16 residues. The CDR3 spells CATIGTPSGPQETQYF. The CDR3 region has the DNA TGCGCCACCATAGGGACACCTAGCGGGCCTCAAGAGACCCAGTACTTC.

The chain joins TRBV6-1 to TRBJ2-7; D is perhaps TRBD2 (6 bases). This CDR3 comprises 13 residues. The germline V gene encodes CDR1 MNHNS and CDR2 SASEGT. The CDR3 loop reads CVTRRGPSDEQYF. DNA of the CDR3: TGTGTCACAAGGAGGGGACCGAGCGACGAGCAGTACTTC.

This chain uses TRBV7-8 with TRBJ1-1; a weak D match, TRBD1 (5 bases). CDR3 length: 13 amino acids. Trimming shortened V by 5 bases and J by 6 bases, and 13 bases separated the two germline ends. CDR1 and CDR2 (germline): SGHVS, FQNEAQ. CDR3: CASSHPPGPEAFF. CDR3 nucleotide sequence: TGTGCCAGCAGCCACCCCCCGGGACCTGAAGCTTTCTTT.

The chain combines TRBV28 with TRBJ2-3; no firm D call. V lost 7 bases and J 6 bases, leaving 11 bases between the germline ends. Germline V lookup: CDR1 MDHEN, CDR2 SYDVKM. The CDR3 runs to 12 residues. Written as DNA, the CDR3 is TGTGCCAGCACCCTAGGGTACGATACGCAGTATTTT. Protein sequence: CASTLGYDTQYF.

The chain uses TRBV6-6 and TRBJ1-4; D is unclear. The germline V gene has CDR1 MNHNY and CDR2 SVGAGI (reference sequence). Trimming cost V 2 bases and J 7 bases, with 11 bases left between them. This CDR3 has 14 residues. CDR3 in amino acids: CASSYPGVGEKLFF. The DNA for the CDR3 is TGTGCCAGCAGTTACCCCGGTGTGGGTGAAAAACTGTTTTTT.

The rearrangement links TRBV14 to TRBJ1-4; 11 nucleotides line up with TRBD1. Germline loops: CDR1 SGHDN, CDR2 FVKESK. V lost 0 bases to trimming and J lost 7 bases; unmatched junction nucleotides: 13. CDR3 size: 19 residues. The CDR3 here is CASSQEYGTGGLPREKLFF. The CDR3 DNA reads TGTGCCAGCAGCCAAGAGTACGGGACAGGGGGTCTTCCTCGTGAAAAACTGTTTTTT.

The chain employs TRBV6-6 and TRBJ2-3, with 8 nucleotides matching TRBD2. Looked up from germline, CDR1 is MNHNY and CDR2 is SVGAGI (reference sequence). V shed 10 bases, J shed 4 bases, and the junction held 10 bases outside the gene matches. The CDR3 totals 14 residues. The CDR3 region is CATSGAGESDTQYF. For the CDR3, the DNA is TGTGCCACCTCGGGAGCGGGAGAGTCAGATACGCAGTATTTT.

The rearrangement uses TRBV27 and TRBJ2-1; TRBD1 might be the D (6 bases). There are 15 residues in the CDR3. CDR1 and CDR2 (germline): MNHEY, SMNVEV (reference sequence). V lost 5 bases, J lost 10 bases, and 21 bases lay in between. The CDR3 DNA reads TGTGCCAGCAGTGCGAACAGGGTCGCCTCTGGCGAGCAGTTCTTC. This translates into CASSANRVASGEQFF.

V gene TRBV7-8 combines with J gene TRBJ2-5; D tentatively fits TRBD1 or TRBD2 (5 bases each). This CDR3 has 14 amino acids. V lost 5 bases and J lost 5, with 15 bases in between. Germline assignment: CDR1 SGHVS and CDR2 FQNEAQ. The CDR3 DNA is TGTGCCAGCAGCCCACAGGCCCAGCGGGAGACCCAGTACTTC. This sequence encodes CASSPQAQRETQYF.

The chain carries TRBV5-6 and TRBJ2-1; D remains ambiguous. CDR3 length: 17 residues. Germline CDR1 and CDR2: SGHDT and YYEEEE. The V end was cut by 0 bases, the J end by 0 bases, with 13 bases between. The DNA of the CDR3 is TGTGCCAGCAGCTTGGAACTATTGAGGAGCTCCTACAATGAGCAGTTCTTC. Protein: CASSLELLRSSYNEQFF. Full variable domain (missing parts from reference TRBV5-6 and TRBJ2-1): DAGVTQSPTHLIKTRGQQVTLRCSPKSGHDTVSWYQQALGQGPQFIFQYYEEEERQRGNFPDRFSGHQFPNYSSELNVNALLLGDSALYLCASSLELLRSSYNEQFFGPGTRLTVL.

J is TRBJ2-6 and V is TRBV4-1; D possibly uses TRBD1 or TRBD2 (5 bases each). Germline values: CDR1 MGHRA, CDR2 YSYEKL. The CDR3 has 17 amino acids. Trimming left V 0 bases short and J 1 base short, with 10 bases between. The CDR3 DNA follows: TGCGCCAGCAGCCAAGAGGGGGTCACATCTGGGGCCAACGTCCTGACTTTC. Protein product: CASSQEGVTSGANVLTF.

CDR3 protein: CASSATGLGETQYF. In DNA, the CDR3 is TGTGCCAGCAGCGCTACAGGGTTGGGAGAGACCCAGTACTTC. The chain carries TRBV5-6 and TRBJ2-5; D possibly corresponds to TRBD1 (6 bases). Germline CDR1 is SGHDT and CDR2 is YYEEEE. This CDR3 contains 14 residues. V was cut by 4 bases and J by 4 bases, with 14 bases left in between.

A word on this clone: Other nucleotide sequences from this sample produce the same CDR3. The CDR3 nucleotides are TGTGCCAGCAGTGACTCTGGGCGGGATACGCAGTATTTT. It codes for CASSDSGRDTQYF. The rearrangement joins TRBV2 to TRBJ2-3; D not resolved. The CDR3 consists of 13 residues. The germline gives CDR1 SNHLY, CDR2 FYNNEI. V was shortened by 3 bases and J by 6 bases, with 10 bases between the two germline ends.

This clone was seen just once. The genes are TRBV27 and TRBJ2-2; a weak D match, TRBD2 (6 bases). The V end was cut by 7 bases, the J end by 4 bases, with 13 bases between. Germline V lookup: CDR1 MNHEY, CDR2 SMNVEV (reference sequence). This CDR3 spans 14 amino acids. The CDR3 DNA reads TGTGCCAGCACGGGAGCGTGGCCCACCGGGGAGCTGTTTTTT. It codes for CASTGAWPTGELFF.

V usage is TRBV10-3 and J usage is TRBJ2-7; D is ambiguous. This CDR3 contains 12 residues. The germline V and J ends were trimmed by 2 bases and 6 bases, with 8 bases remaining between them. Per germline, CDR1 ENHRY and CDR2 SYGVKD. DNA for the CDR3: TGTGCCATCAGTGAGACTCAAGGCGAGCAGTACTTC. Translating it yields CAISETQGEQYF.

This clone was seen only once. The CDR3 DNA reads TGTGCCAGCCAGGGGAGTCCGTACACTGAAGCTTTCTTT. Its translation is CASQGSPYTEAFF. J is TRBJ1-1 and V is TRBV2, with a tentative D call TRBD1 (6 bases). The germline V and J ends were trimmed by 8 bases and 3 bases, with 13 bases remaining between them. The germline V gene encodes CDR1 SNHLY and CDR2 FYNNEI. There are 13 residues in the CDR3.

This chain uses TRBV28 with TRBJ1-2, with D possibly being TRBD1 (6 bases). V was pared by 7 bases and J by 4 bases, with 22 bases between. The germline V gene encodes CDR1 MDHEN and CDR2 SYDVKM. This CDR3 spans 16 amino acids. The CDR3 here is CASTIASGRGTYGYTF. The CDR3 DNA reads TGTGCCAGCACCATAGCATCTGGCAGGGGCACCTATGGCTACACCTTC.

The J gene is TRBJ2-1, the V gene TRBV7-9, with 8 bases aligning to TRBD2. V trimming: 5 bases; J trimming: 10 bases; junction bases outside the gene matches: 13. The CDR3 is made up of 15 amino acids. Germline values: CDR1 SEHNR, CDR2 FQNEAQ (reference sequence). The CDR3 here is CASSESGSHPWEQFF. The CDR3, as DNA: TGTGCCAGCAGCGAAAGCGGGAGCCACCCCTGGGAGCAGTTCTTC.

Of note for this clone: Other DNA sequences in this sample translate to the same CDR3. V and J are TRBV28 and TRBJ1-1; unclear D gene. Germline V gives CDR1 MDHEN, CDR2 SYDVKM. The CDR3 is 12 amino acids. With 3 bases removed from V and 3 bases from J, the gap between germline ends came to 5 bases. CDR3 sequence (DNA): TGTGCCAGCAGTTTGTGGGACACTGAAGCTTTCTTT. Its protein product is CASSLWDTEAFF. Full variable domain (rest looked up from reference TRBV28 and TRBJ1-1): DVKVTQSSRYLVKRTGEKVFLECVQDMDHENMFWYRQDPGLGLRLIYFSYDVKMKEKGDIPEGYSVSREKKERFSLILESASTNQTSMYLCASSLWDTEAFFGQGTRLTVV.

The chain carries TRBV9 and TRBJ1-2; D is ambiguous. Between the trimmed V and J ends, which lost 3 bases and 3 bases, there was a span of 18 bases. Per the germline V gene, CDR1 is SGDLS and CDR2 is YYNGEE. The CDR3 is made up of 16 amino acids. The CDR3 region is CASSGSPFLADYGYTF. CDR3 DNA: TGTGCCAGCAGCGGGAGCCCGTTTTTGGCCGACTATGGCTACACCTTC.

The rearrangement uses TRBV7-2 and TRBJ1-4; 9 nucleotides line up with TRBD1. V lost 1 base, J lost 5 bases, and 2 bases stayed unmatched. The CDR3 extends over 15 amino acids. CDR1 SGHTA and CDR2 FQGNSA come from the germline V gene. CDR3 residues: CASSLGGTGNEKLFF. CDR3 coding DNA: TGTGCCAGCAGCTTAGGTGGGACAGGGAATGAAAAACTGTTTTTT.

V usage is TRBV18 and J usage is TRBJ1-4, with a possible D match to TRBD1 (5 bases). From germline, CDR1 is KGHSH and CDR2 LQKENI. The V and J ends lost 6 bases and 7 bases respectively, with 18 bases between them. The CDR3 runs 15 residues. The CDR3 sequence is CASSGATVWGEKLFF. CDR3 DNA: TGTGCCAGCTCCGGCGCGACAGTCTGGGGTGAAAAACTGTTTTTT.

The chain is built from TRBV28 and TRBJ2-7; TRBD1 might be the D (5 bases). The germline gives CDR1 MDHEN, CDR2 SYDVKM. CDR3 length: 14 residues. Trimming removed 7 bases at V and 2 bases at J, with 15 bases between. The CDR3 nucleotides read TGTGCCAGCATCCAGGGCGCTCCGACCTACGAGCAGTACTTC. The encoded protein is CASIQGAPTYEQYF.

The rearrangement joins TRBV15 to TRBJ2-7; TRBD2 matches at 7 bases. CDR1 and CDR2 (germline): LNHNV, YYDKDF (reference sequence). With 0 bases clipped from V and 1 base from J, the junction kept 6 bases outside the gene matches. The CDR3 is 16 amino acids. The CDR3 protein is CATSRELGGRSYEQYF. The CDR3 coding sequence is TGTGCCACCAGCAGAGAACTCGGCGGGAGATCCTACGAGCAGTACTTC. The full variable domain, rest sourced from reference TRBV15 and TRBJ2-7, is DAMVIQNPRYQVTQFGKPVTLSCSQTLNHNVMYWYQQKSSQAPKLLFHYYDKDFNNEADTPDNFQSRRPNTSFCFLDIRSPGLGDTAMYLCATSRELGGRSYEQYFGPGTRLTVT.

This sequence joins TRBV5-6 and TRBJ2-5, with unresolved D. Trimming took off 0 bases at V and 4 bases at J, with 7 bases between the two ends. CDR1 and CDR2 from the germline V gene are SGHDT and YYEEEE. This CDR3 has 13 residues. CDR3 coding DNA: TGTGCCAGCAGCTTGGACTGGGTAGAGACCCAGTACTTC. This translates into CASSLDWVETQYF.